The 32 T cell receptor beta chains reported below all come from one sample, sequenced in a study of blood T cell repertoires in COVID-19. TCRdb's copy holds only in-frame clones and misses some; the assay was immunoSEQ multiplex PCR. The table includes 250,000 to 300,000 clones, about 86% detected once. Material for sequencing was peripheral blood. These receptors all come from an older woman with active or convalescent COVID-19.

The chain joins TRBV2 to TRBJ1-6, with unresolved D. Germline loops: CDR1 SNHLY, CDR2 FYNNEI. This CDR3 spans 15 amino acids. V dropped 5 bases and J dropped 6 bases, with 14 bases sitting between them. This CDR3 reads CASSPDLGSNSPLHF. In nucleotides, the CDR3 is TGTGCCAGCAGTCCGGACTTGGGGAGTAATTCACCCCTCCACTTT.

V gene TRBV10-3 combines with J gene TRBJ2-1, with D possibly matching TRBD2 (5 bases). The V end was cut by 6 bases, the J end by 6 bases, with 6 bases between. There are 11 residues in the CDR3. In germline, CDR1 is ENHRY, CDR2 SYGVKD. The CDR3, as DNA: TGTGCCATCAGGGGAGTCAATGAGCAGTTCTTC. Encoded protein: CAIRGVNEQFF.

The V and J genes are TRBV11-2 and TRBJ2-3, with TRBD2 identical over 7 bases. The CDR3 has 14 amino acids. From germline, CDR1 is SGHAT and CDR2 FQNNGV. V shed 5 bases, J shed 1 base, and the junction held 3 bases outside the gene matches. CDR3 DNA sequence: TGTGCCAGCAGCACAAGCGGGGGCACAGATACGCAGTATTTT. Its translation: CASSTSGGTDTQYF.

This chain uses TRBV5-1 with TRBJ1-1; D unresolved. V lost 0 bases to trimming and J lost 4 bases, with 10 bases between them. The CDR3 extends over 14 amino acids. The germline V gene encodes CDR1 SGHRS and CDR2 YFSETQ. CDR3 residues: CASSLEVEGTEAFF. The CDR3 DNA sequence: TGCGCCAGCAGCTTGGAGGTGGAGGGCACTGAAGCTTTCTTT.

This chain connects TRBV3-1 (or the pseudogene TRBV3-2) to TRBJ2-1, with 8 nucleotides matching TRBD2. Trimming cost V 1 base and J 2 bases; bases outside gene matches: 7. Germline V gene sequence: CDR1 LGHDT, CDR2 YNNKEL (reference sequence). The CDR3 sequence is 17 residues long. The CDR3 nucleotides read TGTGCCAGCAGCCAAGTTTCCAGCGGGGGCCCCTACAATGAGCAGTTCTTC. Its translation: CASSQVSSGGPYNEQFF.

The chain uses TRBV18 and TRBJ2-5, with D possibly matching TRBD1 (5 bases). Germline V gives CDR1 KGHSH, CDR2 LQKENI. CDR3 length equals 14 residues. Between the trimmed V and J ends, which lost 2 bases and 0 bases, there was a span of 7 bases. CDR3 residues: CASSPTRDQETQYF. The CDR3 nucleotides are TGTGCCAGCTCACCAACCAGGGACCAAGAGACCCAGTACTTC.

The V gene is TRBV5-4, the J gene TRBJ1-1; tentative D call: TRBD1 (5 bases). This CDR3 is 13 amino acids long. CDR1 SGHNT and CDR2 YYREEE come from the germline V gene (reference sequence). V was shortened by 2 bases and J by 8 bases, with 13 bases between the two germline ends. CDR3 sequence reads: CASSFLQGGEAFF. The CDR3 coding sequence is TGTGCCAGCAGCTTTCTCCAGGGAGGGGAAGCTTTCTTT.

A remark on this clone: At one of its ends the junction is not consistent with the germline gene, which may arise from a read error. The rearrangement joins TRBV18 to TRBJ1-4, with D possibly being TRBD1 (5 bases). Germline values: CDR1 KGHSH, CDR2 LQKENI. This CDR3 region has 15 residues. DNA for the CDR3: TGTGCCAGCTCTCCACAGGCCCAGGGTAATGAAAAACTGTTTTTT. Amino acid sequence: CASSPQAQGNEKLFF. The complete variable domain, with remaining parts taken from reference TRBV18 and TRBJ1-4, reads NAGVMQNPRHLVRRRGQEARLRCSPMKGHSHVYWYRQLPEEGLKFMVYLQKENIIDESGMPKERFSAEFPKEGPSILRIQQVVRGDSAAYFCASSPQAQGNEKLFFGSGTQLSVL.

V is TRBV18 and J is TRBJ2-1; 9 bases line up with TRBD1. With V trimmed by 1 base and J by 3 bases, 1 base remained unmatched. CDR1 and CDR2 from the germline V gene are KGHSH and LQKENI. The CDR3 length is 15 residues. The DNA for the CDR3 is TGTGCCAGCTCACCACAGGGACAGGGCTACAATGAGCAGTTCTTC. Encoded protein: CASSPQGQGYNEQFF.

The chain employs TRBV18 and TRBJ1-1; D is unclear. The ends were cut back, 2 bases at V and 1 base at J, with 5 bases in the middle. The CDR3 spans 13 residues. Germline assignment: CDR1 KGHSH and CDR2 LQKENI. The CDR3 spells CASSPNKNTEAFF. The DNA of the CDR3 is TGTGCCAGCTCACCAAACAAGAACACTGAAGCTTTCTTT.

The J gene is TRBJ1-5, the V gene TRBV3-1 (or the pseudogene TRBV3-2), with TRBD1 matching 9 bases. The CDR3 extends over 16 amino acids. The germline gives CDR1 LGHDT, CDR2 YNNKEL (reference sequence). V trimming: 5 bases; J trimming: 3 bases; junction bases outside the gene matches: 8. The CDR3 reads CASSLRGTGPNQPQHF. Written as DNA, the CDR3 is TGTGCCAGCAGCTTACGGGGGACAGGGCCCAATCAGCCCCAGCATTTT.

The rearrangement joins TRBV27 to TRBJ2-1, with TRBD1 matching 7 bases. The CDR3 sequence is 15 residues long. V lost 5 bases, J lost 4 bases, and 8 bases stayed unmatched. The germline gives CDR1 MNHEY, CDR2 SMNVEV (reference sequence). CDR3 in DNA: TGTGCCAGCAGTCAGACCGGGACAGTATACAATGAGCAGTTCTTC. Translation gives CASSQTGTVYNEQFF.

The rearrangement links TRBV5-4 to TRBJ2-7; TRBD1 is a possible D gene (6 bases). The CDR3 runs to 14 residues. The V end was cut by 3 bases, the J end by 6 bases, with 16 bases between. CDR1 is SGHNT and CDR2 is YYREEE in the germline V gene (reference sequence). CDR3 sequence reads: CASSSLQGKGEQYF. DNA of the CDR3: TGTGCCAGCAGCTCCCTACAGGGAAAGGGCGAGCAGTACTTC. The variable domain in full, with the rest retrieved from reference TRBV5-4 and TRBJ2-7, is ETGVTQSPTHLIKTRGQQVTLRCSSQSGHNTVSWYQQALGQGPQFIFQYYREEENGRGNFPPRFSGLQFPNYSSELNVNALELDDSALYLCASSSLQGKGEQYFGPGTRLTVT.

This clone was counted once. This rearrangement joins TRBV5-1 to TRBJ1-3; 10 bases fit TRBD1. This CDR3 region has 17 residues. V was pared by 4 bases and J by 1 base, with 8 bases of the junction left unmatched. Germline CDR1 reads SGHRS; CDR2 reads YFSETQ. The CDR3 region is CASSPSGTGASGNTIYF. The CDR3 DNA reads as TGCGCCAGCAGCCCCAGCGGGACAGGGGCTTCTGGAAACACCATATATTTT.

V gene TRBV27 combines with J gene TRBJ1-4; 7 positions match TRBD1. The junction had 4 bases not matched to a gene; V was cut back by 5 bases and J by 7 bases. CDR1 and CDR2 (germline): MNHEY, SMNVEV (reference sequence). The CDR3 runs 13 residues. CDR3 amino acids: CASSRGQREKLFF. CDR3 in DNA: TGTGCCAGCAGTAGGGGACAGCGTGAAAAACTGTTTTTT. The variable domain in full, completed from reference TRBV27 and TRBJ1-4, reads EAQVTQNPRYLITVTGKKLTVTCSQNMNHEYMSWYRQDPGLGLRQIYYSMNVEVTDKGDVPEGYKVSRKEKRNFPLILESPSPNQTSLYFCASSRGQREKLFFGSGTQLSVL.

V usage is TRBV7-9 and J usage is TRBJ2-7, with D tentatively TRBD1 (6 bases). From germline, CDR1 is SEHNR and CDR2 FQNEAQ (reference sequence). Trimming shortened V by 2 bases and J by 3 bases, and 17 bases separated the two germline ends. This CDR3 spans 16 amino acids. CDR3 nucleotide sequence: TGTGCCAGCAGCTTAAAAGGGGCTAGACAGGACTACGAGCAGTACTTC. It is translated as CASSLKGARQDYEQYF.

The chain links TRBV3-1 (or the pseudogene TRBV3-2) to TRBJ2-1; 8 bases map to TRBD2. Per germline, CDR1 LGHDT and CDR2 YNNKEL (reference sequence). V lost 3 bases, J lost 12 bases, and 10 bases stayed unmatched. This CDR3 has 14 amino acids. Written as DNA, the CDR3 is TGTGCCAGCAGCCAGGGCGGGGGGCCACTCGGGCAGTTCTTC. It yields the protein CASSQGGGPLGQFF.

The chain employs TRBV19 and TRBJ2-2; weak D call: TRBD2 (5 bases). V dropped 7 bases and J dropped 13 bases, with 16 bases sitting between them. There are 12 residues in the CDR3. Germline CDR1 reads LNHDA; CDR2 reads SQIVND (reference sequence). CDR3 residues: CASNRAAEGLFF. For the CDR3, the DNA is TGTGCCAGTAATCGGGCCGCCGAGGGGCTGTTTTTT.

V usage is TRBV7-6 and J usage is TRBJ2-2; D may be TRBD2 (5 bases). CDR3 length: 16 amino acids. The germline CDR1 and CDR2 sequences are SGHVS and FNYEAQ. The V end was cut by 2 bases, the J end by 0 bases, with 10 bases between. The CDR3 is CASSLMSGANTGELFF. Here the CDR3 DNA reads TGTGCCAGCAGCTTAATGTCCGGGGCGAACACCGGGGAGCTGTTTTTT. The complete variable domain, with remaining parts taken from reference TRBV7-6 and TRBJ2-2, reads GAGVSQSPRYKVTKRGQDVALRCDPISGHVSLYWYRQALGQGPEFLTYFNYEAQQDKSGLPNDRFSAERPEGSISTLTIQRTEQRDSAMYRCASSLMSGANTGELFFGEGSRLTVL.

The CDR3 DNA reads TGCAGCATTTCCGGGACAGCGGACACTGAAGCTTTCTTT. Amino acids: CSISGTADTEAFF. This chain connects TRBV29-1 to TRBJ1-1; 7 positions match TRBD1. V shed 8 bases, J shed 3 bases, and the junction held 9 bases outside the gene matches. Germline CDR1 and CDR2: SQVTM and ANQGSEA. The CDR3 contains 13 residues.

V is TRBV27 and J is TRBJ2-2; D is possibly TRBD1 (7 bases). The CDR3 is made up of 19 amino acids. Germline assignment: CDR1 MNHEY and CDR2 SMNVEV (reference sequence). Between the trimmed V and J ends, which lost 3 bases and 5 bases, there was a span of 25 bases. The CDR3 sequence is CASSLTGLSPSRGTGELFF. DNA for the CDR3: TGTGCCAGCAGTTTGACAGGGTTAAGCCCGTCCCGGGGGACCGGGGAGCTGTTTTTT.

This rearrangement joins TRBV3-1 (or the pseudogene TRBV3-2) to TRBJ2-5; 13 positions match TRBD2. From germline, CDR1 is LGHDT and CDR2 YNNKEL (reference sequence). The V gene end was trimmed by 3 bases and the J gene end by 2 bases; junction bases not matched to a gene: 3. The CDR3 totals 16 residues. CDR3 sequence (DNA): TGTGCCAGCAGCCATAAGGGACTAGCGGGGCAAGAGACCCAGTACTTC. Translation: CASSHKGLAGQETQYF.

The chain is built from TRBV2 and TRBJ1-4; 8 nucleotides line up with TRBD1. The CDR3 runs 13 residues. Losses at the gene ends were 8 bases for V and 7 bases for J; bases not matched to a gene: 6. Germline CDR1 is SNHLY and CDR2 is FYNNEI. This CDR3 reads CASDRGYGEKLFF. The CDR3 DNA reads TGTGCCAGCGACAGGGGTTACGGTGAAAAACTGTTTTTT.

CDR3: CATVLIASETQYF. The CDR3 bases are TGTGCCACCGTACTAATTGCTTCGGAGACCCAGTACTTC. The chain is built from TRBV6-5 and TRBJ2-5; D is ambiguous. The ends were cut back, 10 bases at V and 5 bases at J, with 17 bases in the middle. CDR3 length: 13 residues. Germline-derived CDR1 and CDR2 are MNHEY and SVGAGI.

The V and J genes are TRBV9 and TRBJ2-2; maybe TRBD1 (6 bases). The CDR3 consists of 14 residues. The germline V and J ends were trimmed by 0 bases and 6 bases, with 9 bases remaining between them. Germline V gives CDR1 SGDLS, CDR2 YYNGEE. CDR3 coding DNA: TGTGCCAGCAGCGTAGTGTCAGGGGCCGGGGAGCTGTTTTTT. Translation gives CASSVVSGAGELFF.

The chain carries TRBV2 and TRBJ1-2; the D gene is possibly TRBD1 (5 bases). The CDR3 has 13 residues. The germline V gene has CDR1 SNHLY and CDR2 FYNNEI. V gave up 6 bases and J gave up 2 bases, with 10 bases separating them. The CDR3 sequence: CASSLDSNYGYTF. CDR3 coding DNA: TGTGCCAGCAGCCTAGACAGCAACTATGGCTACACCTTC.

CDR3 loop: CASSEPSGGAPDTQYF. CDR3 in DNA: TGTGCCAGCAGCGAGCCTAGCGGGGGGGCGCCAGATACGCAGTATTTT. The genes are TRBV9 and TRBJ2-3, with 12 bases that match TRBD2. CDR1 SGDLS and CDR2 YYNGEE come from the germline V gene. This CDR3 comprises 16 residues. Losses at the gene ends were 3 bases for V and 4 bases for J; bases not matched to a gene: 6.

J is TRBJ1-3 and V is TRBV7-2; D ambiguous. CDR1 is SGHTA and CDR2 is FQGNSA in the germline V gene. Trimming left V 5 bases short and J 4 bases short, with 15 bases between. The CDR3 is 15 residues long. CDR3: CASSPGPSGGNTIYF. Here the CDR3 DNA reads TGTGCCAGCAGCCCGGGCCCTTCGGGGGGAAACACCATATATTTT.

This chain links TRBV6-5 with TRBJ1-2; D gene unclear. The CDR3 is 15 residues long. In germline, CDR1 is MNHEY, CDR2 SVGAGI. The V gene lost 2 bases and the J gene lost 0 bases, with 10 bases spanning the gap. CDR3 nucleotides: TGTGCCAGCAGTTACGCCCGAATAGCTAACTATGGCTACACCTTC. It yields the protein CASSYARIANYGYTF.

DNA of the CDR3: TGTGCCAGCAGTGAAGGAGAAGGGGGCCCCTACAATGAGCAGTTCTTC. This codes for CASSEGEGGPYNEQFF. This chain connects TRBV6-4 to TRBJ2-1; 7 bases match TRBD1. V lost 3 bases to trimming and J lost 2 bases; unmatched junction nucleotides: 7. The CDR3 consists of 16 residues. Per germline, CDR1 MRHNA and CDR2 SNTAGT.

The rearrangement uses TRBV11-2 and TRBJ2-1; D uncertain. Germline CDR1 and CDR2: SGHAT and FQNNGV. CDR3 size: 12 residues. Trimming stripped 2 bases from V and 9 bases from J, with 8 bases between. CDR3 nucleotides: TGTGCCAGCAGCTTACCTCTAGGTGAGCAGTTCTTC. This sequence encodes CASSLPLGEQFF.

The gene calls are TRBV3-1 (or the pseudogene TRBV3-2) and TRBJ2-4, with 9 bases matching TRBD2. Germline V gene data show CDR1 as LGHDT and CDR2 as YNNKEL (reference sequence). The CDR3 totals 15 residues. After removal of 4 bases from V and 0 bases from J, the junction contained 1 base not matched to a gene. The CDR3 DNA reads as TGTGCCAGCAGCCTACTAGCGGGAGCCAAAAACATTCAGTACTTC. Translated: CASSLLAGAKNIQYF.